The 28 T cell receptor beta chains below all came from one sample that was sequenced in a study of blood T cells in healthy people across ages. The use of a sample-barcoded 5' primer and a J-beta primer mix characterized a second PCR of 7 to 11 cycles. TCRdb processed the 5' RACE reads anew with MiXCR; each CDR3 protein has one entry. This sample has 910,000 or so distinct CDR3 sequences, with around 54% found just once. Material: blood. These receptors were taken from a woman aged 60-75 years in good health.

The rearrangement uses TRBV5-1 and TRBJ2-1; 10 bases line up with TRBD2. The CDR3 is 16 amino acids. Germline V CDR1 and CDR2: SGHRS, YFSETQ. Trimming cost V 4 bases and J 2 bases; bases outside gene matches: 6. The CDR3, as DNA: TGCGCCAGCAGCCGCGGGACTAGCGATACCTACAATGAGCAGTTCTTC. It codes for CASSRGTSDTYNEQFF.

The rearrangement links TRBV6-2 or TRBV6-3 to TRBJ2-7, with D perhaps being TRBD1 or TRBD2 (5 bases each). The DNA end is more similar to TRBJ2-5, so the J call may be wrong. Germline assignment: CDR1 MNHEY and CDR2 SVGEGT. The CDR3 has 12 residues. This chain's CDR3 is CASSYSRGTQYF. The DNA of the CDR3 is TGTGCCAGCAGTTACTCGAGGGGGACCCAGTACTTC.

The chain recombines TRBV6-1 with TRBJ2-5; the D is unclear. Trimming removed 5 bases at V and 11 bases at J, with 6 bases between. Germline V gene sequence: CDR1 MNHNS, CDR2 SASEGT. The CDR3 is 9 residues long. The CDR3 region is CASSKEQYF. The DNA of the CDR3 is TGTGCCAGCAGTAAGGAGCAGTACTTC.

In this sample, this clonotype turned up many times. The chain recombines TRBV4-2 with TRBJ2-4; 8 nucleotides line up with TRBD2. Unmatched junction bases numbered 8, after V lost 0 bases and J lost 1 base. CDR3 size: 18 residues. CDR1 LGHNA and CDR2 YNFKEQ come from the germline V gene. CDR3 DNA: TGTGCCAGCAGCCAAGAACGGGGCGGGAGGTCGGCCAAAAACATTCAGTACTTC. Protein sequence: CASSQERGGRSAKNIQYF.

A remark on this clonotype: Just one base apart from a much larger clone, this may be a read error. The chain joins TRBV7-2 to TRBJ2-4; a possible D gene is TRBD1 (6 bases). In germline, CDR1 is SGHTA, CDR2 FQGNSA. The CDR3 has 14 residues. The CDR3 loop reads CASRHRDTPDIRYF. CDR3 in DNA: TGTGCCAGCAGGCACCGGGACACGCCTGACATTCGGTACTTC. The full variable domain, its missing parts supplied by reference TRBV7-2 and TRBJ2-4, is GAGVSQSPSNKVTEKGKDVELRCDPISGHTALYWYRQSLGQGLEFLIYFQGNSAPDKSGLPSDRFSAERTGGSVSTLTIQRTQQEDSAVYLCASRHRDTPDIRYFGAGTRLSVL.

Regarding this clonotype: A read error may produce the germline difference seen at one junction end. The chain recombines TRBV7-8 with TRBJ2-3; tentatively, D is TRBD1 (6 bases). Germline lookup yields CDR1 SGHVS and CDR2 FQNEAQ. The CDR3 loop spans 16 amino acids. CDR3 sequence: CAGSLQGPTTTDTQYF. In DNA form, the CDR3 reads TGTGCCGGCAGCTTACAGGGACCAACGACCACAGATACGCAGTATTTT.

The V call is TRBV7-2, the J call TRBJ2-7, with D perhaps TRBD1 or TRBD2 (6 bases each). The germline V gene encodes CDR1 SGHTA and CDR2 FQGNSA. The CDR3 runs 14 residues. With 5 bases removed from V and 0 bases from J, the gap between germline ends came to 11 bases. The DNA for the CDR3 is TGTGCCAGCAGCGCGGGACATAACTCCTACGAGCAGTACTTC. It yields the protein CASSAGHNSYEQYF.

This clonotype was observed a handful of times. The chain couples TRBV12-3 or TRBV12-4 to TRBJ2-6; TRBD2 might be the D (5 bases). The V and J ends lost 6 bases and 0 bases respectively, with 18 bases between them. The CDR3 extends over 18 amino acids. CDR3 sequence (DNA): TGTGCCAGCAGAAAGGGCCCTCCTGGGAGCTCTGGGGCCAACGTCCTGACTTTC. It encodes CASRKGPPGSSGANVLTF.

Only one count was recorded for this clonotype. The V gene is TRBV15, the J gene TRBJ2-2; no firm D call. Germline assignment: CDR1 LNHNV and CDR2 YYDKDF (reference sequence). The CDR3 covers 12 residues. Deletions cut 5 bases from V and 5 bases from J, with 6 bases between. As DNA, the CDR3 is TGTGCCACCAGCCCCTGGACCGGGGAGCTGTTTTTT. Translated: CATSPWTGELFF.

The J gene is TRBJ2-1, the V gene TRBV7-2; D is perhaps TRBD2 (6 bases). Matching the DNA end better, TRBJ2-7 makes the J call doubtful. The CDR3 runs 13 residues. Looked up from germline, CDR1 is SGHTA and CDR2 is FQGNSA. The CDR3 sequence: CASSLIRENEQYF. As DNA, the CDR3 is TGTGCCAGCAGCTTAATCCGGGAGAATGAGCAGTACTTC.

In this sample, this clonotype turned up a few times. The chain combines TRBV4-3 with TRBJ2-7; D uncertain. Trimming shortened V by 0 bases and J by 2 bases, and 14 bases separated the two germline ends. Per the germline V gene, CDR1 is LGHNA and CDR2 is YSLEER. The CDR3 covers 16 residues. The CDR3 loop is CASSQEEAGPPYEQYF. As DNA, the CDR3 is TGCGCCAGCAGCCAAGAAGAAGCTGGCCCCCCCTACGAGCAGTACTTC.

The CDR3, as DNA: TGCAGTGCTCCTCAGATCCCGAACACTGAAGCTTTCTTT. Encoded protein: CSAPQIPNTEAFF. This chain connects TRBV20-1 to TRBJ1-1; D is unresolved. The CDR3 covers 13 residues. V gave up 5 bases and J gave up 1 base, with 11 bases separating them. CDR1 is DFQATT, CDR2 SNEGSKA, per germline (reference sequence).

In DNA, the CDR3 is TGCGCCAGCAGCCAGGACAGGGGCGAAGCCGCCTACGAGCAGTACTTC. Translation: CASSQDRGEAAYEQYF. The V gene is TRBV4-3, the J gene TRBJ2-7; TRBD1 agrees at 9 bases. Germline values: CDR1 LGHNA, CDR2 YSLEER. Trimming cost V 3 bases and J 2 bases; bases outside gene matches: 8. CDR3 length equals 16 residues.

The chain carries TRBV12-3 or TRBV12-4 and TRBJ2-5, with 8 bases fitting TRBD2. The length of the CDR3 is 14 residues. Trimming took 7 bases from V and 5 from J; bases not matched to a gene: 9. The CDR3 here is CASKLAGTGETQYF. The CDR3 DNA is TGTGCCAGCAAGCTAGCGGGTACGGGGGAGACCCAGTACTTC.

With regard to this clonotype: A much larger clone sits a single nucleotide away, making a read error possible. The chain is built from TRBV6-6 and TRBJ1-4, with TRBD1 matching 7 bases. The CDR3 consists of 16 residues. Germline V CDR1 and CDR2: MNHNY, SVGAGI (reference sequence). Trimming cost V 10 bases and J 3 bases; bases outside gene matches: 14. For the CDR3, the DNA is TGTGCCACCGCCGGGACAGAGTCTGCAGCTAATGAAAAACTGTTTTTT. Its protein product is CATAGTESAANEKLFF.

This chain joins TRBV9 and TRBJ2-1; D perhaps matches TRBD2 (5 bases). Between the trimmed V and J ends, which lost 4 bases and 10 bases, there was a span of 15 bases. CDR3 length: 13 residues. CDR1 is SGDLS, CDR2 YYNGEE, per germline. CDR3: CASSPHGNLEQFF. The CDR3 coding sequence is TGTGCCAGCAGCCCCCACGGGAACCTGGAGCAGTTCTTC.

V gene TRBV28 combines with J gene TRBJ2-1; no definite D call. TRBJ2-7 explains the end of the DNA better; the J call may be wrong. The CDR3 totals 15 residues. Germline-derived CDR1 and CDR2 are MDHEN and SYDVKM. The CDR3 region has the DNA TGTGCCAGCAGCCCACAGAGACCACCTTACAATGAGCAGTACTTC. Translated, it gives CASSPQRPPYNEQYF.

J is TRBJ2-5 and V is TRBV18; the match to TRBD1 covers 8 bases. CDR1 is KGHSH and CDR2 is LQKENI in the germline V gene. There are 13 residues in the CDR3. V shed 3 bases and J 11 bases; nucleotides not matched to a gene: 8. The CDR3: CASSPFVTGDQYF. CDR3 DNA sequence: TGTGCCAGCTCACCGTTTGTGACAGGGGATCAGTACTTC.

On this clonotype itself: A junction boundary mismatches the germline segment, possibly from a read error. V and J are TRBV9 and TRBJ1-1; perhaps TRBD1 as D (5 bases). The CDR3 has 13 amino acids. CDR1 is SGDLS, CDR2 YYNGEE, per germline. The CDR3 nucleotides are TGTGCCAGCGGCGTCCAGGGCGGGACTGAAGCTTTCTTT. Protein: CASGVQGGTEAFF.

The rearrangement uses TRBV29-1 and TRBJ2-3; 8 bases are shared with TRBD1. The CDR3 is 15 amino acids. The germline gives CDR1 SQVTM, CDR2 ANQGSEA. The V gene end was trimmed by 5 bases and the J gene end by 8 bases; junction bases not matched to a gene: 15. The DNA for the CDR3 is TGCAGCGTTCCCGGGACAGGTGGTGTCCCAGGTACGCAGTATTTT. Translation gives CSVPGTGGVPGTQYF.

On this clonotype itself: The germline gene is not matched at one end of the junction; a read error may be the cause. J is TRBJ2-1 and V is TRBV12-3 or TRBV12-4; TRBD2 aligns across 7 bases. The CDR3 is 15 amino acids. In DNA, the CDR3 is TGTGCCAGCAGTTTAGCGGGAGGGGCTTACAGTGAGCAGTTCTTC. Protein: CASSLAGGAYSEQFF.

The J gene is TRBJ2-5, the V gene TRBV28; D is undetermined. The DNA end favors TRBJ2-7, so the J call may be wrong. This CDR3 is 12 amino acids long. Germline V lookup: CDR1 MDHEN, CDR2 SYDVKM. CDR3 residues: CASLGNFYEQYF. The DNA of the CDR3 is TGTGCCAGCCTGGGGAACTTCTACGAGCAGTACTTC.

This clonotype occurred many times. A single base separates this from a much larger clone, so it may be a read error. This chain joins TRBV29-1 and TRBJ1-2; a weak D match, TRBD1 (6 bases). The CDR3 runs to 14 residues. Germline V lookup: CDR1 SQVTM, CDR2 ANQGSEA. V was pared by 4 bases and J by 8 bases, with 20 bases between. The CDR3 coding sequence is TGCAGCGTTGGCGTGGGGGGGCAGGTTGGAGGCTACACCTTC. It translates to CSVGVGGQVGGYTF.

The CDR3 DNA is TGTGCCAGCACTAAACCGGGAGGGGGTCTCGAGCAGTACTTC. Protein: CASTKPGGGLEQYF. The chain uses TRBV7-9 and TRBJ2-7; 8 positions match TRBD2. Germline V lookup: CDR1 SEHNR, CDR2 FQNEAQ (reference sequence). The trim removed 7 bases at V and 6 bases at J, leaving 11 bases unmatched. This CDR3 is 14 amino acids long.

The V call is TRBV5-6, the J call TRBJ1-5; D remains unclear. Deletions cut 2 bases from V and 1 base from J, with 10 bases between. The germline V gene encodes CDR1 SGHDT and CDR2 YYEEEE. The CDR3 totals 15 residues. CDR3 in DNA: TGTGCCAGCAGCTTATCAGGTCACAGCAATCAGCCCCAGCATTTT. Protein: CASSLSGHSNQPQHF.

The V call is TRBV28, the J call TRBJ2-7; D might be TRBD1 (6 bases). Germline loops: CDR1 MDHEN, CDR2 SYDVKM. There are 13 residues in the CDR3. V lost 6 bases to trimming and J lost 7 bases, with 16 bases between them. CDR3 bases: TGTGCCAGCAGGCTTGACAGGCTAGAAGAGCAGTACTTC. Its protein is CASRLDRLEEQYF. Looking up the rest from reference TRBV28 and TRBJ2-7 gives the full variable domain: DVKVTQSSRYLVKRTGEKVFLECVQDMDHENMFWYRQDPGLGLRLIYFSYDVKMKEKGDIPEGYSVSREKKERFSLILESASTNQTSMYLCASRLDRLEEQYFGPGTRLTVT.

V gene TRBV24-1 combines with J gene TRBJ2-5, with TRBD2 identical over 12 bases. CDR3 length: 17 residues. Germline-derived CDR1 and CDR2 are KGHDR and SFDVKD. The V gene end was trimmed by 3 bases and the J gene end by 7 bases; junction bases not matched to a gene: 11. CDR3 amino acids: CATSDPPGLAGRGTQYF. The CDR3 DNA is TGTGCCACCAGTGATCCACCCGGACTAGCGGGAAGGGGGACCCAGTACTTC.

The chain recombines TRBV9 with TRBJ2-1, with D perhaps TRBD2 (6 bases). Germline V gene data show CDR1 as SGDLS and CDR2 as YYNGEE. The CDR3 sequence is 15 residues long. V gave up 3 bases and J gave up 2 bases, with 12 bases separating them. In nucleotides, the CDR3 is TGTGCCAGCAGCGAGGGAACTAGCACCTACAATGAGCAGTTCTTC. Translation gives CASSEGTSTYNEQFF.